Listed here are 32 T cell receptor beta chains from one sample, sequenced in a study of T cells in localized non-small cell lung cancer. Generated by immunoSEQ multiplex PCR, the TCRdb table keeps only in-frame clones and is missing some. The sample carries roughly 89,000 clones, under 95% recorded once. This specimen was PBMCs, taken before any cancer treatment. These receptors were taken from a woman between 40 and 69 years old with stage II squamous cell lung carcinoma.

This rearrangement joins TRBV4-2 to TRBJ2-3; D might be TRBD2 (5 bases). The V and J ends lost 0 bases and 4 bases respectively, with 14 bases between them. From germline, CDR1 is LGHNA and CDR2 YNFKEQ. CDR3 length: 16 residues. The DNA of the CDR3 is TGTGCCAGCAGCCAAGAGGTAGGGCGGGCGGCAGATACGCAGTATTTT. It is translated as CASSQEVGRAADTQYF.

J is TRBJ1-4 and V is TRBV5-1, with 7 bases fitting TRBD1. This CDR3 region has 13 residues. The junction had 1 base not matched to a gene; V was cut back by 5 bases and J by 3 bases. The V gene's germline CDR1 is SGHRS and CDR2 YFSETQ. For the CDR3, the DNA is TGCGCCAGCAGAGGGACAGCTAATGAAAAACTGTTTTTT. Translation: CASRGTANEKLFF.

This chain links TRBV5-6 with TRBJ2-3; D not certain. Germline CDR1 reads SGHDT; CDR2 reads YYEEEE. V lost 4 bases and J 2 bases, leaving 17 bases between the germline ends. CDR3 length equals 16 residues. The CDR3 coding sequence is TGTGCCAGCAGCCCAGGAGTATCAGGATACACAGATACGCAGTATTTT. Encoded protein: CASSPGVSGYTDTQYF.

This clone was observed a single time. V and J are TRBV15 and TRBJ1-3; D gene uncertain. V was cut by 5 bases and J by 4 bases, with 15 bases left in between. This CDR3 region has 15 residues. Germline CDR1 reads LNHNV; CDR2 reads YYDKDF (reference sequence). For the CDR3, the DNA is TGTGCCACCAGCTGGGATCGCCGTTTCGGAAACACCATATATTTT. Protein sequence: CATSWDRRFGNTIYF.

This chain joins TRBV19 and TRBJ1-2; maybe TRBD1 (5 bases). V lost 1 base to trimming and J lost 7 bases, with 19 bases between them. The CDR3 is 16 residues long. CDR1 is LNHDA and CDR2 is SQIVND in the germline V gene (reference sequence). CDR3 DNA sequence: TGTGCCAGTAGTATAGCCTCCGGGACGTTGGAGGCTGGCTACACCTTC. Protein: CASSIASGTLEAGYTF.

The chain employs TRBV6-6 and TRBJ1-1; 8 bases align to TRBD1. V lost 4 bases and J lost 2; bases outside the gene matches: 6. The CDR3 spans 15 residues. In germline, CDR1 is MNHNY, CDR2 SVGAGI (reference sequence). CDR3 DNA: TGTGCCAGCAGTTTGGTAGGACAGGGAAACACTGAAGCTTTCTTT. Amino acid sequence: CASSLVGQGNTEAFF.

J is TRBJ2-5 and V is TRBV30, with a possible D match to TRBD1 (5 bases). Germline V gene data show CDR1 as GTSNPN and CDR2 as SVGIG (reference sequence). This CDR3 has 14 residues. The V and J ends lost 3 bases and 5 bases respectively, with 16 bases between them. Written as DNA, the CDR3 is TGTGCCTGGAGGCTACTGGGGCATGAGGAGACCCAGTACTTC. Amino acid sequence: CAWRLLGHEETQYF. Drawing the rest from reference TRBV30 and TRBJ2-5, the complete variable domain is SQTIHQWPATLVQPVGSPLSLECTVEGTSNPNLYWYRQAAGRGLQLLFYSVGIGQISSEVPQNLSASRPQDRQFILSSKKLLLSDSGFYLCAWRLLGHEETQYFGPGTRLLVL.

This chain joins TRBV4-2 and TRBJ2-5; 7 bases fit TRBD2. This CDR3 is 17 amino acids long. V gave up 0 bases and J gave up 3 bases; unmatched junction bases: 10. Germline V gene data show CDR1 as LGHNA and CDR2 as YNFKEQ. The chain's CDR3 is CASSQETPPRGEETQYF. The CDR3 coding sequence is TGTGCCAGCAGCCAAGAAACCCCCCCCCGGGGGGAAGAGACCCAGTACTTC.

The chain employs TRBV5-1 and TRBJ2-7, with 7 bases fitting TRBD1. V dropped 0 bases and J dropped 1; count of bases not matched to a gene: 7. CDR1 and CDR2 (germline): SGHRS, YFSETQ. The CDR3 loop spans 16 amino acids. CDR3 in amino acids: CASSLAVDRASYEQYF. In nucleotides, the CDR3 is TGCGCCAGCAGCTTGGCCGTAGACAGGGCATCCTACGAGCAGTACTTC.

This chain joins TRBV27 and TRBJ2-1, with 10 bases matching TRBD2. CDR3 length equals 17 residues. The ends lost 2 bases at V and 0 bases at J; junction bases unmatched: 4. The germline V gene has CDR1 MNHEY and CDR2 SMNVEV (reference sequence). CDR3 in amino acids: CASSLLAGAVSYNEQFF. DNA for the CDR3: TGTGCCAGCAGTTTACTAGCGGGAGCTGTCTCCTACAATGAGCAGTTCTTC.

The rearrangement uses TRBV7-9 and TRBJ2-2, with TRBD2 matching over 11 bases. The V gene end was trimmed by 5 bases and the J gene end by 0 bases; junction bases not matched to a gene: 11. Germline CDR1 is SEHNR and CDR2 is FQNEAQ (reference sequence). This CDR3 comprises 19 residues. The CDR3 protein is CASSPRGGLAEPNTGELFF. For the CDR3, the DNA is TGTGCCAGCAGCCCTAGGGGGGGACTAGCGGAGCCGAACACCGGGGAGCTGTTTTTT.

The gene calls are TRBV5-1 and TRBJ1-4; 8 bases map to TRBD1. The germline V gene encodes CDR1 SGHRS and CDR2 YFSETQ. The J segment lost 8 bases and the V segment lost 0 bases, leaving 3 bases of the junction unmatched. CDR3 length equals 14 residues. CDR3 DNA: TGCGCCAGCAGCTTGGGCAGGGGGCAGGAAAAACTGTTTTTT. Its protein product is CASSLGRGQEKLFF. The full variable domain, with the rest looked up from reference TRBV5-1 and TRBJ1-4, is KAGVTQTPRYLIKTRGQQVTLSCSPISGHRSVSWYQQTPGQGLQFLFEYFSETQRNKGNFPGRFSGRQFSNSRSEMNVSTLELGDSALYLCASSLGRGQEKLFFGSGTQLSVL.

The rearrangement uses TRBV27 and TRBJ1-5, with 8 bases lining up with TRBD1. Germline V lookup: CDR1 MNHEY, CDR2 SMNVEV (reference sequence). The CDR3 totals 17 residues. The ends lost 5 bases at V and 2 bases at J; junction bases unmatched: 11. DNA of the CDR3: TGTGCCAGCAGTCCACACGGAGGACAGGGAGGCAATCAGCCCCAGCATTTT. The encoded protein is CASSPHGGQGGNQPQHF.

The rearrangement joins TRBV5-4 to TRBJ2-1; 11 positions agree with TRBD2. The germline V gene has CDR1 SGHNT and CDR2 YYREEE (reference sequence). The V segment lost 2 bases and the J segment 6 bases; nucleotides outside the gene matches: 7. This CDR3 contains 16 residues. The CDR3 reads CASSLSGTSGVNEQFF. As DNA, the CDR3 is TGTGCCAGCAGCTTATCGGGGACTAGCGGCGTCAATGAGCAGTTCTTC. The full variable domain, rest sourced from reference TRBV5-4 and TRBJ2-1, is ETGVTQSPTHLIKTRGQQVTLRCSSQSGHNTVSWYQQALGQGPQFIFQYYREEENGRGNFPPRFSGLQFPNYSSELNVNALELDDSALYLCASSLSGTSGVNEQFFGPGTRLTVL.

The chain carries TRBV10-2 and TRBJ1-5; D is possibly TRBD1 (6 bases). CDR3 length: 15 amino acids. The ends were cut back, 5 bases at V and 3 bases at J, with 14 bases in the middle. Looked up from germline, CDR1 is WSHSY and CDR2 is SAAADI. The chain's CDR3 is CASSWTAGNNQPQHF. As DNA, the CDR3 is TGCGCCAGCAGTTGGACAGCAGGGAACAATCAGCCCCAGCATTTT.

The chain has TRBV7-2 and TRBJ1-2; no clear D gene. Per the germline V gene, CDR1 is SGHTA and CDR2 is FQGNSA. The V gene lost 5 bases and the J gene lost 1 base, with 11 bases spanning the gap. The CDR3 is made up of 14 amino acids. CDR3 residues: CASSPSGGNYGYTF. CDR3 in DNA: TGTGCCAGCAGCCCCTCGGGAGGTAACTATGGCTACACCTTC.

V is TRBV30 and J is TRBJ1-2; possibly TRBD1 for D (6 bases). The CDR3 has 12 residues. Germline V CDR1 and CDR2: GTSNPN, SVGIG (reference sequence). The V and J ends lost 7 bases and 4 bases respectively, with 13 bases between them. Here the CDR3 DNA reads TGTGCCTACAGGGTATGGGGCTATGGCTACACCTTC. Protein sequence: CAYRVWGYGYTF.

V and J are TRBV5-1 and TRBJ2-7, with 9 bases aligning to TRBD1. The CDR3 extends over 14 amino acids. V lost 4 bases, J lost 4 bases, and 6 bases stayed unmatched. CDR1 and CDR2 (germline): SGHRS, YFSETQ. CDR3 sequence: CASSPGTGLYEQYF. The CDR3 DNA reads TGCGCCAGCAGCCCCGGGACAGGGCTGTACGAGCAGTACTTC.

Remarks on this clone: An end of the junction does not agree with germline; a read error may underlie this. Other DNA sequences in this sample translate to the same CDR3. The CDR3 DNA reads as TGCGCCAGCAGCCAAGATCCAGGGCCGGGGGTAGACGGCTACACCTTC. Translation: CASSQDPGPGVDGYTF. This rearrangement joins TRBV11-2 to TRBJ1-2; possibly TRBD1 for D (5 bases). The CDR3 contains 16 residues. The germline CDR1 and CDR2 sequences are SGHAT and FQNNGV. The variable domain in full, with the rest retrieved from reference TRBV11-2 and TRBJ1-2, is EAGVAQSPRYKIIEKRQSVAFWCNPISGHATLYWYQQILGQGPKLLIQFQNNGVVDDSQLPKDRFSAERLKGVDSTLKIQPAKLEDSAVYLCASSQDPGPGVDGYTFGSGTRLTVV.

This chain links TRBV4-1 with TRBJ1-4; 7 bases align to TRBD1. J gave up 8 bases and V 1 base, and 7 bases lay outside the gene matches. The CDR3 spans 15 residues. The germline V gene has CDR1 MGHRA and CDR2 YSYEKL. The CDR3 sequence is CASSQVGQAAEKLFF. The CDR3 DNA sequence: TGCGCCAGCAGCCAAGTAGGACAGGCGGCGGAAAAACTGTTTTTT.

The gene calls are TRBV5-1 and TRBJ2-7; no firm D call. This CDR3 is built from 15 residues. The germline V gene has CDR1 SGHRS and CDR2 YFSETQ. Trimming pared 0 bases from V and 6 bases from J, leaving 16 bases between. The CDR3, as DNA: TGCGCCAGCAGCTTGGAAGGGATTGGGATTGTCGAGCAGTACTTC. The encoded protein is CASSLEGIGIVEQYF.

This chain joins TRBV28 and TRBJ1-5; TRBD1 agrees at 9 bases. With V trimmed by 7 bases and J by 10 bases, 8 bases remained unmatched. Per the germline V gene, CDR1 is MDHEN and CDR2 is SYDVKM. CDR3 length equals 13 residues. Here the CDR3 reads CASNRDRVSPQHF. The CDR3 region has the DNA TGTGCCAGCAATAGGGACAGGGTATCTCCCCAGCATTTT. Full variable domain (outside the CDR3, taken from reference TRBV28 and TRBJ1-5): DVKVTQSSRYLVKRTGEKVFLECVQDMDHENMFWYRQDPGLGLRLIYFSYDVKMKEKGDIPEGYSVSREKKERFSLILESASTNQTSMYLCASNRDRVSPQHFGDGTRLSIL.

The chain uses TRBV18 and TRBJ1-2, with D possibly TRBD1 on 5 matching bases. Germline assignment: CDR1 KGHSH and CDR2 LQKENI. The ends were cut back, 1 base at V and 5 bases at J, with 11 bases in the middle. There are 14 residues in the CDR3. CDR3 bases: TGTGCCAGCTCACCACAGACAGTGGGATATGGCTACACCTTC. Protein product: CASSPQTVGYGYTF.

The genes are TRBV2 and TRBJ2-4; TRBD1 matches at 9 bases. This CDR3 is built from 13 residues. Germline CDR1 SNHLY, CDR2 FYNNEI. With 6 bases clipped from V and 6 bases from J, the junction kept 3 bases outside the gene matches. Here the CDR3 reads CASRPGQGNIQYF. CDR3 coding DNA: TGTGCCAGCAGACCGGGACAGGGAAACATTCAGTACTTC. Full variable domain (rest looked up from reference TRBV2 and TRBJ2-4): EPEVTQTPSHQVTQMGQEVILRCVPISNHLYFYWYRQILGQKVEFLVSFYNNEISEKSEIFDDQFSVERPDGSNFTLKIRSTKLEDSAMYFCASRPGQGNIQYFGAGTRLSVL.

This clone was counted only a few times. The V call is TRBV2, the J call TRBJ1-5; a possible D gene is TRBD1 (6 bases). The CDR3 is made up of 14 amino acids. Trimming shortened V by 4 bases and J by 6 bases, and 13 bases separated the two germline ends. Germline assignment: CDR1 SNHLY and CDR2 FYNNEI. The CDR3 protein is CASSVGRGSQPQHF. The CDR3 nucleotides are TGTGCCAGCAGTGTGGGCAGGGGAAGTCAGCCCCAGCATTTT.

This clone was detected once. The rearrangement uses TRBV11-3 and TRBJ2-2; D not resolved. The CDR3 is 15 residues long. Trimming pared 5 bases from V and 3 bases from J, leaving 13 bases between. Looked up from germline, CDR1 is SGHNT and CDR2 is YENEEA. CDR3 amino acids: CASSHSDRDTGELFF. The CDR3 bases are TGTGCCAGCAGCCACTCGGACCGAGACACCGGGGAGCTGTTTTTT.

The chain combines TRBV29-1 with TRBJ1-4; D gene ambiguous. V was shortened by 7 bases and J by 8 bases, with 14 bases between the two germline ends. The CDR3 is 12 amino acids. Germline CDR1 reads SQVTM; CDR2 reads ANQGSEA. The CDR3 sequence: CSATGSSEKLFF. CDR3 sequence (DNA): TGCAGCGCTACCGGGAGTAGCGAAAAACTGTTTTTT.

The chain carries TRBV13 and TRBJ2-1; TRBD1 matches 7 bases. Trimming cost V 0 bases and J 2 bases; bases outside gene matches: 1. Germline V gene sequence: CDR1 PRHDT, CDR2 FYEKMQ (reference sequence). The CDR3 totals 15 residues. DNA of the CDR3: TGTGCCAGCAGCTTAGGAGGGGGCCCCTACAATGAGCAGTTCTTC. Protein: CASSLGGGPYNEQFF.

The gene calls are TRBV5-1 and TRBJ1-3; weak D call: TRBD1 (6 bases). The germline gives CDR1 SGHRS, CDR2 YFSETQ. This CDR3 is built from 18 residues. V lost 3 bases, J lost 2 bases, and 21 bases lay in between. The CDR3 DNA follows: TGCGCCAGCAGCTGGGGGATAGGGCGACAGGACCCTGGAAACACCATATATTTT. Its protein product is CASSWGIGRQDPGNTIYF. Together with reference TRBV5-1 and TRBJ1-3, the CDR3 gives the full variable domain: KAGVTQTPRYLIKTRGQQVTLSCSPISGHRSVSWYQQTPGQGLQFLFEYFSETQRNKGNFPGRFSGRQFSNSRSEMNVSTLELGDSALYLCASSWGIGRQDPGNTIYFGEGSWLTVV.

J is TRBJ2-1 and V is TRBV6-6; perhaps TRBD2 as D (6 bases). The germline CDR1 and CDR2 sequences are MNHNY and SVGAGI (reference sequence). The CDR3 runs to 15 residues. With 4 bases removed from V and 8 bases from J, the gap between germline ends came to 18 bases. The CDR3 loop is CASSSGTRIMDEQFF. As DNA, the CDR3 is TGTGCCAGCAGTTCCGGGACTCGAATTATGGATGAGCAGTTCTTC.

This sequence joins TRBV6-6 and TRBJ1-5; D may be TRBD1 (6 bases). Germline V CDR1 and CDR2: MNHNY, SVGAGI (reference sequence). CDR3 length: 14 amino acids. V was pared by 5 bases and J by 3 bases, with 11 bases between. In DNA, the CDR3 is TGTGCCAGCAGTCCAGACAGGCCCAATCAGCCCCAGCATTTT. Protein sequence: CASSPDRPNQPQHF.

The chain is built from TRBV2 and TRBJ2-7; no clear D. The CDR3 loop spans 14 amino acids. The V and J ends lost 3 bases and 7 bases respectively, with 16 bases between them. In germline, CDR1 is SNHLY, CDR2 FYNNEI. The CDR3 loop is CASSDEAELGEQYF. CDR3 nucleotide sequence: TGTGCCAGCAGTGATGAGGCGGAGCTAGGGGAGCAGTACTTC.